A selection of T cell receptor beta chains follows, all from one sample in a study of cytomegalovirus exposure and HLA in healthy donors. The table came from immunoSEQ multiplex PCR; TCRdb's copy has only in-frame clones and leaves some out. Here the sample spans under 130,000 clones, around 80% being singletons. Material for sequencing was PBMCs. The receptors were sampled from a female donor in good health and CMV-seropositive. Each CDR3 is given with its conserved first and last residue. Fields, in order: J gene, V gene, clone size, D gene, CDR3 DNA, CDR3 protein. A D gene is named only where the DNA matches it firmly. Clone size appears in some rows only: once, few, many, or a class for an expanded clone.

J: TRBJ2-1; V: TRBV10-1; size: -; D: TRBD2; DNA: TGCGCCAGCAGTGAGTCAAAAATGCTAGCGGGAGTAGATGAGCAGTTCTTC; CDR3: CASSESKMLAGVDEQFF
J: TRBJ2-7; V: TRBV7-9; size: -; D: TRBD1; DNA: TGTGCCAGCAGCCCGGGACAGAGCTCCTACGAGCAGTACTTC; CDR3: CASSPGQSSYEQYF
J: TRBJ2-6; V: TRBV18; size: -; D: -; DNA: TGTGCCAGCTCACCACCGGAAGGGAGAGTCCATTCTGGGGCCAACGTCCTGACTTTC; CDR3: CASSPPEGRVHSGANVLTF
J: TRBJ2-7; V: TRBV10-3; size: -; D: -; DNA: TGTGCCATCAGTGGGGGGGGACAGGCACCCTACGAGCAGTACTTC; CDR3: CAISGGGQAPYEQYF
J: TRBJ1-5; V: TRBV6-1; size: -; D: TRBD1; DNA: TGTGCCAGCTGGGGACAGGGGAGCAATCAGCCCCAGCATTTT; CDR3: CASWGQGSNQPQHF
J: TRBJ2-1; V: TRBV9; size: once; D: TRBD2; DNA: TGTGCCAGCAGCACCGGACTAGCGGAGTACAATGAGCAGTTCTTC; CDR3: CASSTGLAEYNEQFF
J: TRBJ1-5; V: TRBV27; size: once; D: -; DNA: TGTGCCAGCAGGGACAGTCTTTATAGCAATCAGCCCCAGCATTTT; CDR3: CASRDSLYSNQPQHF
J: TRBJ2-1; V: TRBV18; size: -; D: -; DNA: TGTGCCAGCTCGGTCACAGGGCCCCCATATGAGCAGTTCTTC; CDR3: CASSVTGPPYEQFF
J: TRBJ2-3; V: TRBV5-4; size: few; D: TRBD2; DNA: TGTGCCAGCAGCTCTACTTCTTGGCTAGCGGGGGGGCCGGGCACAGATACGCAGTATTTT; CDR3: CASSSTSWLAGGPGTDTQYF
J: TRBJ2-5; V: TRBV29-1; size: -; D: TRBD2; DNA: TGCAGCGTTGAAGACCTAGCGGGGGCTCCCCAGTACTTC; CDR3: CSVEDLAGAPQYF
J: TRBJ2-7; V: TRBV27; size: -; D: -; DNA: TGTGCCAGCTCGGACTTAAGGGCGTCCGAGCAGTACTTC; CDR3: CASSDLRASEQYF
J: TRBJ1-1; V: TRBV25-1; size: -; D: -; DNA: TGTGCCAGCAGTGAAACCCCAGGGGCTGGGAACACTGAAGCTTTCTTT; CDR3: CASSETPGAGNTEAFF
J: TRBJ2-7; V: TRBV9; size: -; D: TRBD2; DNA: TGTGCCAGCAGCGTAGGACTAGCGGATTCCTACGAGCAGTACTTC; CDR3: CASSVGLADSYEQYF
J: TRBJ2-2; V: TRBV5-1; size: -; D: TRBD1; DNA: TGCGCCAGCAGCGGTGACAGGGGCGCCGGGGAGCTGTTTTTT; CDR3: CASSGDRGAGELFF
J: TRBJ1-6; V: TRBV18; size: -; D: -; DNA: TGTGCCAGCTCACCATTTACATCCCTCGATCGAGGGTTAGGCTCACCCCTCCACTTT; CDR3: CASSPFTSLDRGLGSPLHF
J: TRBJ1-2; V: TRBV28; size: -; D: TRBD1; DNA: TGTGCCAGCAGTCCCCTACAGGGGGGCTACACCTTC; CDR3: CASSPLQGGYTF
J: TRBJ1-4; V: TRBV5-1; size: -; D: TRBD1; DNA: TGCGCCAGCAGCACTACAGGGGGCGCTCAGGAAAAACTGTTTTTT; CDR3: CASSTTGGAQEKLFF
J: TRBJ2-1; V: TRBV9; size: few; D: -; DNA: TGTGCCAGCAGCGTGAATAGCGGAACCTACAATGAGCAGTTCTTC; CDR3: CASSVNSGTYNEQFF
J: TRBJ2-5; V: TRBV29-1; size: -; D: -; DNA: TGCAGCGTTGATGGACAGACTCTAGCACATTGGGAGACCCAGTACTTC; CDR3: CSVDGQTLAHWETQYF
J: TRBJ2-2; V: TRBV19; size: few; D: -; DNA: TGTGCCAGTAGTACCCTCTATAGGGAGCTGTTTTTT; CDR3: CASSTLYRELFF
J: TRBJ1-5; V: TRBV6-1; size: -; D: TRBD1; DNA: TGTGCCAGTCGAACAGGGGCAAGCAATCAGCCCCAGCATTTT; CDR3: CASRTGASNQPQHF
J: TRBJ2-3; V: TRBV4-1; size: few; D: -; DNA: TGCGCCAGCAGCCCTCCAGGCACAGATACGCAGTATTTT; CDR3: CASSPPGTDTQYF
J: TRBJ2-2; V: TRBV7-3; size: -; D: TRBD2; DNA: TGTGCCAGCAGCCGCAAACCGGGACTAGCGGGAGTTACGAACACCGGGGAGCTGTTTTTT; CDR3: CASSRKPGLAGVTNTGELFF
J: TRBJ2-5; V: TRBV7-4; size: -; D: TRBD2; DNA: TGTGCCAGCAGCTTATTACGGGGGGAGCACCAAGAGACCCAGTACTTC; CDR3: CASSLLRGEHQETQYF
J: TRBJ1-4; V: TRBV19; size: -; D: TRBD1; DNA: TGTGCCAGTAGGAGAACCGGGACAGAGAATGAAAAACTGTTTTTT; CDR3: CASRRTGTENEKLFF
J: TRBJ1-1; V: TRBV30; size: few; D: -; DNA: TGTGCCTGGGTTGGCAGGTTGAACACTGAAGCTTTCTTT; CDR3: CAWVGRLNTEAFF
J: TRBJ2-2; V: TRBV2; size: -; D: TRBD2; DNA: TGTGCCAGCTACCTGGGGGGGGTCGGCGGGGAGCTGTTTTTT; CDR3: CASYLGGVGGELFF
J: TRBJ1-4; V: TRBV30; size: -; D: -; DNA: TGTGCCTGGAATCAGGGGATAACTAATGAAAAACTGTTTTTT; CDR3: CAWNQGITNEKLFF
J: TRBJ1-2; V: TRBV4-1; size: -; D: TRBD1; DNA: TGCGCCAGCAGCCAAGATGACAGGGGCTATGGCTACACCTTC; CDR3: CASSQDDRGYGYTF
J: TRBJ2-1; V: TRBV9; size: -; D: -; DNA: TGTGCCAGCAGCGTAGATGGAGGGGCGATCAATGAGCAGTTCTTC; CDR3: CASSVDGGAINEQFF
J: TRBJ1-3; V: TRBV5-1; size: -; D: -; DNA: TGCGCCAGCAGCCCCGGGATCTCCTCTGGAAACACCATATATTTT; CDR3: CASSPGISSGNTIYF
J: TRBJ1-3; V: TRBV19; size: -; D: -; DNA: TGTGCCAGTAGTCCCGGACTCAGCTCTGGAAACACCATATATTTT; CDR3: CASSPGLSSGNTIYF
J: TRBJ1-1; V: TRBV27; size: -; D: TRBD1; DNA: TGTGCCAGCAGTTTAGGGACAGGGAGAGGCACTGAAGCTTTCTTT; CDR3: CASSLGTGRGTEAFF
J: TRBJ2-1; V: TRBV7-3; size: -; D: -; DNA: TGTGCCAGCAGCCTCGGACAGCGGAATGAGCAGTTCTTC; CDR3: CASSLGQRNEQFF
J: TRBJ2-3; V: TRBV4-2; size: -; D: TRBD2; DNA: TGTGCCAGCAGCCAAGAGCGGGGGGGCCCAGATACGCAGTATTTT; CDR3: CASSQERGGPDTQYF